Below are 17 T cell receptor beta chains sequenced from a single sample in a study of post-analysis software for immune sequencing data. General observations from the study: Patients showed TRBV5-6, TRBV5-1 and TRBV20-1 among four to six TRBV segments more frequent than in controls.

Antigens for these TCRs are unknown. Built from TCR beta cDNA, the libraries had unique molecular identifiers in them. TCRdb called the PCR reads again in MiXCR, with one record for every CDR3 protein. The sample has approximately 630,000 distinct CDR3 sequences; approximately 60% are singletons. Source material: blood. These receptors were collected from a girl aged 2-10 years with multiple sclerosis.

The chain has TRBV7-9 and TRBJ2-7, with D unclear. Trimming removed 3 bases from V and 6 bases from J, with 6 bases in between. Germline CDR1 reads SEHNR; CDR2 reads FQNEAQ (reference sequence). CDR3 length equals 11 residues. The CDR3 sequence is CASSFGLEQYF. Here the CDR3 DNA reads TGTGCCAGCAGCTTCGGGCTCGAGCAGTACTTC.

This clonotype turned up a few times. The junction departs from germline at one end; a sequencing error may be responsible. The chain links TRBV6-5 to TRBJ2-3; tentatively, D is TRBD2 (6 bases). Germline values: CDR1 MNHEY, CDR2 SVGAGI. The CDR3 length is 14 residues. The CDR3 nucleotides read TGTGCCAGCAGTTACTTAACTAGCACAGATGCGCAGTATTTT. This translates into CASSYLTSTDAQYF.

The V gene is TRBV12-3 or TRBV12-4, the J gene TRBJ1-5, with TRBD1 identical over 8 bases. V dropped 6 bases and J dropped 5; count of bases not matched to a gene: 12. The CDR3 spans 16 residues. CDR3 amino acids: CASSLGTGIAYQPQHF. For the CDR3, the DNA is TGTGCCAGCAGCCTAGGGACAGGTATAGCATATCAGCCCCAGCATTTT.

The chain joins TRBV7-9 to TRBJ2-1; the match to TRBD2 covers 11 bases. The CDR3 is 16 residues long. The germline CDR1 and CDR2 sequences are SEHNR and FQNEAQ (reference sequence). The ends lost 1 base at V and 3 bases at J; junction bases unmatched: 2. DNA of the CDR3: TGTGCCAGCAGCTTAGAAGGGACTAGCGGCTACAATGAGCAGTTCTTC. Translated: CASSLEGTSGYNEQFF.

This clonotype has more than one count but fewer than ten. The gene calls are TRBV29-1 and TRBJ2-7; D is perhaps TRBD1 (6 bases). Germline lookup yields CDR1 SQVTM and CDR2 ANQGSEA. There are 11 residues in the CDR3. V gave up 3 bases and J gave up 7 bases, with 10 bases separating them. The CDR3 DNA sequence: TGCAGCGTTGACAGCCAGGGGGAGCAGTACTTC. It translates to CSVDSQGEQYF.

The table lists this clonotype with a few counts. The V and J genes are TRBV6-5 and TRBJ2-7; D call uncertain. V was cut by 2 bases and J by 1 base, with 9 bases left in between. CDR3 length: 14 residues. Germline loops: CDR1 MNHEY, CDR2 SVGAGI. In DNA, the CDR3 is TGTGCCAGCAGTTACGGGCCCGCGTCCTACGAGCAGTACTTC. Translating it yields CASSYGPASYEQYF.

The chain links TRBV5-6 to TRBJ2-1; maybe TRBD2 (6 bases). The germline CDR1 and CDR2 sequences are SGHDT and YYEEEE. This CDR3 spans 12 amino acids. V lost 6 bases and J lost 9, with 13 bases in between. The CDR3 nucleotides read TGTGCCAGCACCTACCCGGGGGTTGAGCAGTTCTTC. Translated, it gives CASTYPGVEQFF.

This chain uses TRBV4-2 with TRBJ1-1, with 9 bases fitting TRBD1. This CDR3 is 14 amino acids long. Germline trimming cut 6 bases from V and 1 base from J; bases unmatched to any gene: 3. Germline CDR1 reads LGHNA; CDR2 reads YNFKEQ. This CDR3 reads CASRMTGGNTEAFF. The CDR3 nucleotides are TGTGCCAGCAGGATGACAGGGGGGAACACTGAAGCTTTCTTT.

The chain has TRBV5-5 and TRBJ2-7; the D is unclear. V dropped 3 bases and J dropped 1 base, with 8 bases sitting between them. The CDR3 covers 13 residues. The germline V gene has CDR1 SGHKS and CDR2 YYEKEE (reference sequence). The CDR3, as DNA: TGTGCCAGCAGCTGGGCTGTGTCCTACGAGCAGTACTTC. Its translation is CASSWAVSYEQYF.

This chain links TRBV6-2 or TRBV6-3 with TRBJ1-5; 9 nucleotides line up with TRBD1. Germline CDR1 reads MNHEY; CDR2 reads SVGEGT. V lost 4 bases, J lost 9 bases, and 13 bases stayed unmatched. The CDR3 contains 16 residues. The CDR3 loop reads CASSWGDRATFGPQHF. The DNA of the CDR3 is TGTGCCAGCAGTTGGGGGGACAGGGCCACCTTCGGGCCCCAGCATTTT.

This clonotype was found a few times. The J gene is TRBJ2-7, the V gene TRBV10-3; TRBD2 aligns across 8 bases. This CDR3 contains 15 residues. Germline V lookup: CDR1 ENHRY, CDR2 SYGVKD. V gave up 5 bases and J gave up 2 bases; unmatched junction bases: 8. CDR3 residues: CAISISSGRTYEQYF. The CDR3 DNA reads as TGTGCCATCAGTATATCTAGCGGGCGCACCTACGAGCAGTACTTC.

The V call is TRBV2, the J call TRBJ2-1; TRBD1 might be the D (7 bases). Germline V gene sequence: CDR1 SNHLY, CDR2 FYNNEI. The V and J ends lost 7 bases and 12 bases respectively, with 16 bases between them. There are 12 residues in the CDR3. The chain's CDR3 is CASTQGEVGQFF. CDR3 nucleotides: TGTGCCAGCACCCAGGGGGAGGTGGGGCAGTTCTTC.

Of note for this clonotype: An end of the junction does not agree with germline; a read error may underlie this. The chain has TRBV12-3 or TRBV12-4 and TRBJ1-6, with D maybe TRBD1 (5 bases). This CDR3 has 14 amino acids. The CDR3 region has the DNA TGTGCCAGCAATTTACTACAGGTTAATTCACCCCTCCACTTT. Translating gives CASNLLQVNSPLHF.

This clonotype appeared a few times. The rearrangement links TRBV20-1 to TRBJ2-7; 10 bases are shared with TRBD2. Losses at the gene ends were 0 bases for V and 5 bases for J; bases not matched to a gene: 7. Germline V gene data show CDR1 as DFQATT and CDR2 as SNEGSKA (reference sequence). This CDR3 region has 15 residues. The DNA of the CDR3 is TGCAGTGCTAGAGATGTAACTAGCGGGAACCACGAGCAGTACTTC. This sequence encodes CSARDVTSGNHEQYF.

There are a few counts of this clonotype. The chain uses TRBV7-2 and TRBJ2-3; D call uncertain. V was shortened by 1 base and J by 1 base, with 6 bases between the two germline ends. This CDR3 is 14 amino acids long. In germline, CDR1 is SGHTA, CDR2 FQGNSA. This chain's CDR3 is CASSLGFGTDTQYF. For the CDR3, the DNA is TGTGCCAGCAGCTTAGGATTTGGCACAGATACGCAGTATTTT.

This clonotype occurred a few times. The J gene is TRBJ1-5, the V gene TRBV29-1; D call uncertain. CDR1 and CDR2 from the germline V gene are SQVTM and ANQGSEA. There are 13 residues in the CDR3. Trimming removed 3 bases from V and 5 bases from J, with 11 bases in between. Here the CDR3 DNA reads TGCAGCGTTGAGTCGACGGAAGATCAGCCCCAGCATTTT. It yields the protein CSVESTEDQPQHF.

The chain links TRBV7-9 to TRBJ2-3; 8 nucleotides line up with TRBD1. Per the germline V gene, CDR1 is SEHNR and CDR2 is FQNEAQ (reference sequence). Losses at the gene ends were 7 bases for V and 6 bases for J; bases not matched to a gene: 21. CDR3 length: 18 amino acids. The CDR3 here is CASNLPPVKDREADTQYF. CDR3 coding DNA: TGTGCCAGCAACCTACCACCGGTGAAGGACAGGGAGGCGGATACGCAGTATTTT. Supplemented by reference TRBV7-9 and TRBJ2-3, the full variable domain reads DTGVSQNPRHKITKRGQNVTFRCDPISEHNRLYWYRQTLGQGPEFLTYFQNEAQLEKSRLLSDRFSAERPKGSFSTLEIQRTEQGDSAMYLCASNLPPVKDREADTQYFGPGTRLTVL.